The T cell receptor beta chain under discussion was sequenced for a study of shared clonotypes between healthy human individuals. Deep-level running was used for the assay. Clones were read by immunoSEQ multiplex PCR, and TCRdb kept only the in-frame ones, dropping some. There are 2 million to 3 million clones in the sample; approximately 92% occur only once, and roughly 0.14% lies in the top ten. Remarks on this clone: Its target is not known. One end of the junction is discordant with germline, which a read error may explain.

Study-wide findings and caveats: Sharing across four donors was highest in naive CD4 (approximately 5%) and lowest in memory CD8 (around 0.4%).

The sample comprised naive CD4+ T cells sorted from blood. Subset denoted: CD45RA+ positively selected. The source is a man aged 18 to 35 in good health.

CDR3 coding DNA: TGTGCTAGCAGCTTTAGCGGGGTTGGAGAGACCCAGTACTTC. It translates to CASSFSGVGETQYF. The V and J genes are TRBV7-7 and TRBJ2-5, with 8 bases identical to TRBD2. CDR1 is SSHAT, CDR2 FNYEAQ, per germline (reference sequence). The CDR3 loop spans 14 amino acids.